Following are 27 T cell receptor beta chains from one sample sequenced in a study of blood T cell repertoires in COVID-19. The data were produced by immunoSEQ multiplex PCR, yet TCRdb's version contains in-frame clones alone and is incomplete. The table includes 250,000 or so clones, approximately 84% detected once. The specimen was peripheral blood. The receptor source for this set is a man in his fifties or sixties with acute or convalescent COVID-19.

This clone was observed a few times. V usage is TRBV18 and J usage is TRBJ2-7, with TRBD2 matching over 8 bases. The CDR3 runs to 16 residues. Germline CDR1 and CDR2: KGHSH and LQKENI. V was clipped by 0 bases and J by 5 bases; unmatched bases: 9. For the CDR3, the DNA is TGTGCCAGCTCACCACCAAGCGGGGGATACGGGGACGAGCAGTACTTC. Its translation: CASSPPSGGYGDEQYF.

The chain has TRBV18 and TRBJ1-5; perhaps TRBD1 as D (6 bases). Germline CDR1 reads KGHSH; CDR2 reads LQKENI. This CDR3 spans 15 amino acids. Trimming pared 1 base from V and 6 bases from J, leaving 13 bases between. This chain's CDR3 is CASSPRQELGQPQHF. The CDR3 DNA follows: TGTGCCAGCTCACCACGACAGGAACTGGGTCAGCCCCAGCATTTT.

The V and J genes are TRBV5-4 and TRBJ2-5, with a weak D call TRBD2 (6 bases). Trimming shortened V by 4 bases and J by 1 base, and 11 bases separated the two germline ends. The CDR3 length is 14 residues. Germline V CDR1 and CDR2: SGHNT, YYREEE (reference sequence). CDR3 nucleotides: TGTGCCAGCAGCCCCCGCGGGATCCAAGAGACCCAGTACTTC. This codes for CASSPRGIQETQYF.

V usage is TRBV5-1 and J usage is TRBJ2-5, with D possibly TRBD2 on 6 matching bases. The germline gives CDR1 SGHRS, CDR2 YFSETQ. V was pared by 4 bases and J by 2 bases, with 18 bases between. CDR3 length equals 16 residues. In DNA form, the CDR3 reads TGCGCCAGCAGCACCACCAAGCTAGCGAAACAAGAGACCCAGTACTTC. It codes for CASSTTKLAKQETQYF.

This rearrangement joins TRBV27 to TRBJ1-2; D ambiguous. The CDR3 extends over 15 amino acids. Germline assignment: CDR1 MNHEY and CDR2 SMNVEV (reference sequence). Trimming pared 3 bases from V and 8 bases from J, leaving 19 bases between. The CDR3 loop reads CASSFQSSSRAGYTF. CDR3 coding DNA: TGTGCCAGCAGTTTTCAATCCTCTTCGAGGGCGGGCTACACCTTC.

The chain employs TRBV10-3 and TRBJ1-2; D is ambiguous. The CDR3 spans 13 residues. Germline-derived CDR1 and CDR2 are ENHRY and SYGVKD. Deletions cut 8 bases from V and 0 bases from J, with 10 bases between. CDR3 residues: CAIGPTTNYGYTF. CDR3 nucleotides: TGTGCCATCGGTCCGACAACTAACTATGGCTACACCTTC.

Only one count was recorded for this clone. The V call is TRBV5-1, the J call TRBJ2-7; 7 bases agree with TRBD1. This CDR3 is 15 amino acids long. The V segment lost 4 bases and the J segment 5 bases; nucleotides outside the gene matches: 12. The germline V gene has CDR1 SGHRS and CDR2 YFSETQ. The CDR3 DNA sequence: TGCGCCAGCAGCATCCCGACAGGGAGTCGCGACGAGCAGTACTTC. Protein: CASSIPTGSRDEQYF.

The chain couples TRBV27 to TRBJ2-7; 10 positions match TRBD1. The CDR3 is made up of 13 amino acids. Trimming at V came to 8 bases and at J to 4 bases, leaving 5 bases not matched to a gene. Germline values: CDR1 MNHEY, CDR2 SMNVEV (reference sequence). CDR3 residues: CASYRQGAYEQYF. The DNA of the CDR3 is TGTGCCAGCTACCGACAGGGGGCTTACGAGCAGTACTTC.

The chain recombines TRBV2 with TRBJ2-1, with a weak D call TRBD1 (6 bases). The CDR3 runs to 16 residues. Germline values: CDR1 SNHLY, CDR2 FYNNEI. V lost 9 bases to trimming and J lost 0 bases, with 18 bases between them. This CDR3 reads CARGIQGQGSYNEQFF. The DNA for the CDR3 is TGTGCCAGGGGGATTCAGGGGCAGGGCTCCTACAATGAGCAGTTCTTC.

This clone has only a few counts. CDR3 in DNA: TGTGCCAGTAGTTCCGCTAAGGGGTCCACCGGGGAGCTGTTTTTT. This translates into CASSSAKGSTGELFF. V gene TRBV19 combines with J gene TRBJ2-2; TRBD1 might be the D (5 bases). This CDR3 is built from 15 residues. V was cut by 5 bases and J by 4 bases, with 14 bases left in between. In germline, CDR1 is LNHDA, CDR2 SQIVND (reference sequence). The full variable domain, in which reference TRBV19 and TRBJ2-2 provide the parts outside the CDR3, is DGGITQSPKYLFRKEGQNVTLSCEQNLNHDAMYWYRQDPGQGLRLIYYSQIVNDFQKGDIAEGYSVSREKKESFPLTVTSAQKNPTAFYLCASSSAKGSTGELFFGEGSRLTVL.

J is TRBJ2-3 and V is TRBV11-3, with 8 nucleotides matching TRBD2. This CDR3 contains 16 residues. V lost 1 base to trimming and J lost 3 bases; unmatched junction nucleotides: 6. Germline V gene lookup returns CDR1 SGHNT and CDR2 YENEEA. CDR3 sequence (DNA): TGTGCCAGCAGCTTAGGAGCGGGAGTATCGACAGATACGCAGTATTTT. Translation: CASSLGAGVSTDTQYF.

The V and J genes are TRBV9 and TRBJ2-7, with TRBD1 matching 9 bases. The CDR3 totals 15 residues. V was pared by 0 bases and J by 3 bases, with 4 bases of the junction left unmatched. CDR1 and CDR2 (germline): SGDLS, YYNGEE. CDR3 in DNA: TGTGCCAGCAGCGTAGATGGGGGACAGGGCTACGAGCAGTACTTC. It translates to CASSVDGGQGYEQYF.

The chain joins TRBV12-3 or TRBV12-4 to TRBJ2-3; tentative D call: TRBD2 (5 bases). This CDR3 has 12 residues. V lost 8 bases and J 5 bases, leaving 11 bases between the germline ends. CDR3 coding DNA: TGTGCCAGCTCCCACCGGGGAGATACGCAGTATTTT. Protein product: CASSHRGDTQYF.

The chain joins TRBV6-1 to TRBJ1-2; no clear D. Trimming removed 0 bases from V and 2 bases from J, with 10 bases in between. Germline CDR1 and CDR2: MNHNS and SASEGT. The CDR3 extends over 15 amino acids. The CDR3 loop is CASSEAPGINYGYTF. The CDR3 coding sequence is TGTGCCAGCAGTGAAGCGCCAGGTATCAACTATGGCTACACCTTC.

The chain links TRBV19 to TRBJ2-7; the D gene is possibly TRBD2 (5 bases). Per the germline V gene, CDR1 is LNHDA and CDR2 is SQIVND (reference sequence). Trimming cost V 3 bases and J 0 bases, with 9 bases left between them. The CDR3 consists of 14 residues. Here the CDR3 reads CASSIRGSSYEQYF. The CDR3 DNA follows: TGTGCCAGTAGTATTCGGGGAAGCTCCTACGAGCAGTACTTC.

The V gene is TRBV2, the J gene TRBJ1-6; the D gene is possibly TRBD1 (5 bases). Trimming removed 5 bases from V and 10 bases from J, with 15 bases in between. This CDR3 is built from 14 residues. In germline, CDR1 is SNHLY, CDR2 FYNNEI. This CDR3 reads CASSIGGGPSPLHF. The DNA for the CDR3 is TGTGCCAGCAGTATTGGGGGGGGACCCTCACCCCTCCACTTT. The variable domain in full, with the rest retrieved from reference TRBV2 and TRBJ1-6, is EPEVTQTPSHQVTQMGQEVILRCVPISNHLYFYWYRQILGQKVEFLVSFYNNEISEKSEIFDDQFSVERPDGSNFTLKIRSTKLEDSAMYFCASSIGGGPSPLHFGNGTRLTVT.

The chain carries TRBV7-2 and TRBJ2-7; unclear D gene. This CDR3 is built from 13 residues. Germline V gives CDR1 SGHTA, CDR2 FQGNSA. Trimming took 5 bases from V and 6 from J, leaving 14 bases between them. In nucleotides, the CDR3 is TGTGCCAGCAGCCCGTCACCCGGGTCCGAGCAGTACTTC. Its translation is CASSPSPGSEQYF.

J is TRBJ2-6 and V is TRBV19, with TRBD1 identical over 8 bases. Germline trimming cut 11 bases from V and 4 bases from J; bases unmatched to any gene: 10. The CDR3 is 15 amino acids. The germline gives CDR1 LNHDA, CDR2 SQIVND (reference sequence). CDR3 sequence reads: CAYPGQVKGANVLTF. The CDR3 bases are TGTGCCTACCCGGGACAGGTTAAGGGGGCCAACGTCCTGACTTTC. Looking up the rest from reference TRBV19 and TRBJ2-6 gives the full variable domain: DGGITQSPKYLFRKEGQNVTLSCEQNLNHDAMYWYRQDPGQGLRLIYYSQIVNDFQKGDIAEGYSVSREKKESFPLTVTSAQKNPTAFYLCAYPGQVKGANVLTFGAGSRLTVL.

The genes are TRBV7-2 and TRBJ1-2; the match to TRBD1 covers 8 bases. There are 16 residues in the CDR3. With 1 base clipped from V and 3 bases from J, the junction kept 7 bases outside the gene matches. Germline V gene data show CDR1 as SGHTA and CDR2 as FQGNSA. As DNA, the CDR3 is TGTGCCAGCAGCTTAGTATCGGCAGGGGGCGACTATGGCTACACCTTC. Translation: CASSLVSAGGDYGYTF.

The genes are TRBV5-6 and TRBJ2-5, with D possibly TRBD2 on 6 matching bases. From germline, CDR1 is SGHDT and CDR2 YYEEEE. The CDR3 loop spans 15 amino acids. V was clipped by 4 bases and J by 5 bases, with 18 bases between them. The CDR3 region is CASSRDVPGVETQYF. The DNA of the CDR3 is TGTGCCAGCAGCCGAGACGTACCGGGGGTGGAGACCCAGTACTTC.

This chain links TRBV6-2 or TRBV6-3 with TRBJ1-2; D not certain. CDR1 and CDR2 from the germline V gene are MNHEY and SVGEGT. The CDR3 loop spans 11 amino acids. V was pared by 4 bases and J by 4 bases, with 4 bases between. The CDR3 nucleotides read TGTGCCAGCAGTTCGGGCTATGGCTACACCTTC. It specifies CASSSGYGYTF.

The table lists this clone with a count of one. This CDR3 is CASSLVQGNTEAFF. In DNA, the CDR3 is TGTGCCAGCAGCTTAGTACAGGGGAACACTGAAGCTTTCTTT. The rearrangement joins TRBV7-9 to TRBJ1-1; D is perhaps TRBD1 (6 bases). The CDR3 is 14 amino acids. Germline values: CDR1 SEHNR, CDR2 FQNEAQ (reference sequence). V dropped 1 base and J dropped 1 base, with 7 bases sitting between them.

The chain uses TRBV6-1 and TRBJ1-2, with a possible D match to TRBD1 (5 bases). CDR3 length: 15 residues. Trimming took 2 bases from V and 8 from J, leaving 18 bases between them. Germline V gives CDR1 MNHNS, CDR2 SASEGT. The CDR3 loop is CASSENGARGGGYTF. The CDR3 DNA reads TGTGCCAGCAGTGAAAATGGGGCGCGCGGCGGCGGCTACACCTTC.

The chain links TRBV19 to TRBJ1-5; D may be TRBD1 (6 bases). Germline-derived CDR1 and CDR2 are LNHDA and SQIVND (reference sequence). This CDR3 spans 15 amino acids. V was cut by 5 bases and J by 5 bases, with 16 bases left in between. The CDR3 loop is CASSPLLGGDQPQHF. The DNA for the CDR3 is TGTGCCAGTAGTCCCTTATTAGGGGGAGATCAGCCCCAGCATTTT. Combining the CDR3 with reference TRBV19 and TRBJ1-5 gives the whole variable domain DGGITQSPKYLFRKEGQNVTLSCEQNLNHDAMYWYRQDPGQGLRLIYYSQIVNDFQKGDIAEGYSVSREKKESFPLTVTSAQKNPTAFYLCASSPLLGGDQPQHFGDGTRLSIL.

This CDR3 reads CASSSDRRYNSPLHF. The DNA for the CDR3 is TGTGCCAGCAGTTCCGACAGGCGCTATAATTCACCCCTCCACTTT. This chain links TRBV6-5 with TRBJ1-6; possible D gene TRBD1, 6 bases. The V end was cut by 4 bases, the J end by 3 bases, with 10 bases between. This CDR3 contains 15 residues. Germline lookup yields CDR1 MNHEY and CDR2 SVGAGI.

The chain recombines TRBV5-1 with TRBJ1-1; 7 bases fit TRBD1. The CDR3 extends over 15 amino acids. The trim removed 4 bases at V and 1 base at J, leaving 7 bases unmatched. The germline V gene has CDR1 SGHRS and CDR2 YFSETQ. The CDR3 is CASSAIQGKNTEAFF. DNA of the CDR3: TGCGCCAGCAGCGCCATACAGGGGAAGAACACTGAAGCTTTCTTT.

The chain recombines TRBV6-1 with TRBJ2-7; TRBD1 matches 10 bases. The CDR3 spans 15 residues. V dropped 1 base and J dropped 3; count of bases not matched to a gene: 3. Germline values: CDR1 MNHNS, CDR2 SASEGT. The CDR3 spells CASSEDWTGGYEQYF. CDR3 nucleotides: TGTGCCAGCAGTGAAGATTGGACAGGGGGCTACGAGCAGTACTTC.